This T cell receptor beta chain was captured by sequencing in a study of blood T cell repertoires in COVID-19. Across the whole study: Donors in the United States, Italy and Spain gave samples during acute or convalescent COVID-19. The cDNA or gDNA used as material had been derived from T cells, B-cell-depleted T cells, or PBMCs.

As processed by the authors: Reference gene primer amplification gave estimated nucleated cell counts. Assay used: immunoSEQ multiplex PCR; TCRdb lists only in-frame clones, some missing. V, J and clone size are those of that table, while D and trimming were read from the DNA. The sample holds about 190,000 clones, about 88% seen once. This receptor was obtained from a woman between 40 and 50 years old who had recovered from COVID-19. Input material: peripheral blood.

This CDR3 reads CASSQSVSGNTGELFF. Written as DNA, the CDR3 is TGTGCCAGCAGCCAAAGTGTAAGCGGCAACACCGGGGAGCTGTTTTTT. V is TRBV3-1 (or the pseudogene TRBV3-2) and J is TRBJ2-2; the D gene is possibly TRBD2 (5 bases). The CDR3 runs 16 residues. Trimming left V 2 bases short and J 2 bases short, with 12 bases between. The V gene's germline CDR1 is LGHDT and CDR2 YNNKEL (reference sequence).